One and the same sample provided the 20 T cell receptor beta chains below, sequenced in a study of vaccination and CD4 T cells after COVID-19 (dated by TCRdb to between 2021 and 2024). Library preparation was by PCR. The instrument was an Illumina iSeq 100. TCRdb applied fastp at Q25 and MiXCR to the public reads, then kept only in-frame beta chains. Rows are combined by CDR3 protein, so each entry shows the most common genes and DNA. The sample yields about 18,000 distinct CDR3 sequences; around two thirds were counted once. The ten biggest clones cover roughly 1.1% of the sample. The sequenced sample was CD4+ T cells from blood, obtained after SARS-CoV-2 vaccination. The source of these receptors is a human donor who had recovered from COVID-19.

A few counts support this clonotype. This chain links TRBV6-1 with TRBJ2-7; possible D gene TRBD2, 5 bases. V was shortened by 6 bases and J by 3 bases, with 6 bases between the two germline ends. Germline loops: CDR1 MNHNS, CDR2 SASEGT. This CDR3 has 11 residues. Here the CDR3 reads CASRSGYEQYF. The CDR3 DNA reads as TGTGCCAGCAGAAGCGGCTACGAGCAGTACTTC.

The V gene is TRBV10-3, the J gene TRBJ1-2, with D perhaps matching TRBD1 (6 bases). The CDR3 has 13 residues. V lost 5 bases, J lost 2 bases, and 9 bases lay in between. Germline V gives CDR1 ENHRY, CDR2 SYGVKD. The CDR3 is CAISTQGNYGYTF. The CDR3 coding sequence is TGTGCCATCAGTACGCAGGGGAACTATGGCTACACCTTC.

This clonotype was seen a handful of times. The chain has TRBV20-1 and TRBJ1-5, with 9 bases fitting TRBD1. Germline V lookup: CDR1 DFQATT, CDR2 SNEGSKA (reference sequence). J was trimmed by 2 bases and V by 1 base; bases with no gene match: 9. The CDR3 is 17 residues long. Here the CDR3 DNA reads TGCAGTGCTAGAGCGGGACAGGGCTTTGGGGGCAATCAGCCCCAGCATTTT. This sequence encodes CSARAGQGFGGNQPQHF.

The chain has TRBV7-2 and TRBJ2-5; TRBD2 matches at 8 bases. The length of the CDR3 is 14 residues. Trimming at V came to 5 bases and at J to 5 bases, leaving 7 bases not matched to a gene. The germline gives CDR1 SGHTA, CDR2 FQGNSA. CDR3 bases: TGTGCCAGCAGCGGCGGGACTAGGGTTGAGACCCAGTACTTC. This codes for CASSGGTRVETQYF.

This clonotype was observed a single time. V usage is TRBV27 and J usage is TRBJ2-1; 7 bases map to TRBD2. V was clipped by 3 bases and J by 0 bases; unmatched bases: 5. The CDR3 loop spans 16 amino acids. The germline V gene encodes CDR1 MNHEY and CDR2 SMNVEV (reference sequence). The CDR3 DNA reads as TGTGCCAGCAGTTTTTGGGGGGGGGGCTCCTACAATGAGCAGTTCTTC. It translates to CASSFWGGGSYNEQFF.

The chain combines TRBV6-1 with TRBJ2-7; D may be TRBD2 (5 bases). V lost 5 bases and J lost 4, with 15 bases in between. This CDR3 has 14 residues. Germline V gene data show CDR1 as MNHNS and CDR2 as SASEGT. CDR3 in amino acids: CASSREPRRYEQYF. DNA of the CDR3: TGTGCCAGCAGTCGGGAACCCAGGAGGTACGAGCAGTACTTC.

This clonotype is a singleton in its sample. V usage is TRBV6-4 and J usage is TRBJ1-2; D is ambiguous. This CDR3 comprises 14 residues. Trimming cost V 1 base and J 2 bases, with 8 bases left between them. Germline V gene lookup returns CDR1 MRHNA and CDR2 SNTAGT. CDR3 region: CASSDYAGNYGYTF. The CDR3 bases are TGTGCCAGCAGTGACTATGCAGGAAACTATGGCTACACCTTC.

This chain connects TRBV27 to TRBJ2-2; 9 bases agree with TRBD2. V was pared by 3 bases and J by 4 bases, with 12 bases of the junction left unmatched. The CDR3 loop spans 18 amino acids. In germline, CDR1 is MNHEY, CDR2 SMNVEV (reference sequence). CDR3 nucleotide sequence: TGTGCCAGCAGTTTCCTGCGTAGCGGGAGTTTTGGCACCGGGGAGCTGTTTTTT. Its protein is CASSFLRSGSFGTGELFF.

This chain joins TRBV28 and TRBJ2-3; TRBD2 agrees at 9 bases. V dropped 0 bases and J dropped 4; count of bases not matched to a gene: 2. Germline assignment: CDR1 MDHEN and CDR2 SYDVKM. CDR3 size: 15 residues. The DNA for the CDR3 is TGTGCCAGCAGTTTATGGCTAGCGGGACCAGATACGCAGTATTTT. This translates into CASSLWLAGPDTQYF.

This chain connects TRBV20-1 to TRBJ2-1, with 8 bases that match TRBD1. V gave up 6 bases and J gave up 1 base; unmatched junction bases: 11. The CDR3 consists of 16 residues. Germline-derived CDR1 and CDR2 are DFQATT and SNEGSKA (reference sequence). The CDR3 spells CSAVPMTGDSYNEQFF. In DNA, the CDR3 is TGCAGTGCCGTACCCATGACAGGGGATTCCTACAATGAGCAGTTCTTC.

The rearrangement uses TRBV12-3 or TRBV12-4 and TRBJ1-1, with TRBD1 as a possible D gene (5 bases). This CDR3 is built from 17 residues. V was trimmed by 3 bases and J by 0 bases, leaving 17 bases between them. CDR3 bases: TGTGCCAGCAGTTTCCCCGCGGGGGTAGGGTTGAACACTGAAGCTTTCTTT. It is translated as CASSFPAGVGLNTEAFF.

In its sample, this clonotype was seen once. The chain employs TRBV28 and TRBJ1-2; D is undetermined. Germline values: CDR1 MDHEN, CDR2 SYDVKM. The CDR3 sequence is 12 residues long. The ends were cut back, 4 bases at V and 0 bases at J, with 3 bases in the middle. The CDR3 reads CASSWANYGYTF. As DNA, the CDR3 is TGTGCCAGCAGTTGGGCTAACTATGGCTACACCTTC.

This chain connects TRBV27 to TRBJ2-2; 11 bases are shared with TRBD2. Germline V gives CDR1 MNHEY, CDR2 SMNVEV (reference sequence). V shed 3 bases, J shed 5 bases, and the junction held 14 bases outside the gene matches. The CDR3 is made up of 19 amino acids. This CDR3 reads CASSFRPPGTSGATGELFF. CDR3 nucleotide sequence: TGTGCCAGCAGTTTTAGGCCCCCGGGGACTAGCGGAGCAACCGGGGAGCTGTTTTTT.

Only a few counts were recorded for this clonotype. This chain joins TRBV6-1 and TRBJ1-6; no firm D call. Trimming pared 3 bases from V and 9 bases from J, leaving 6 bases between. The CDR3 is 12 residues long. Germline V CDR1 and CDR2: MNHNS, SASEGT. The CDR3 region is CASSEFPSPLHF. The CDR3 bases are TGTGCCAGCAGTGAGTTCCCTTCACCCCTCCACTTT.

Notes on this clonotype: At one boundary the junction diverges from the germline segment, which might be a read error. The CDR3 protein is CASREGQANTEAFF. The CDR3 DNA reads as TGTGCCAGCAGGGAAGGACAGGCAAACACTGAAGCTTTCTTT. This chain joins TRBV2 and TRBJ1-1; 7 bases agree with TRBD1. The CDR3 covers 14 residues. Germline lookup yields CDR1 SNHLY and CDR2 FYNNEI.

About this clonotype: Germline is not matched at one junction end, which may reflect a read error. The chain couples TRBV20-1 to TRBJ1-3; D not resolved. Germline CDR1 reads DFQATT; CDR2 reads SNEGSKA (reference sequence). The CDR3 covers 13 residues. The CDR3 nucleotides are TGCAGTGCGGATGAGGACCCTGGAAACACCATACATTTT. Translation: CSADEDPGNTIHF.

The gene calls are TRBV6-1 and TRBJ1-6; 9 nucleotides agree with TRBD1. V trimming: 2 bases; J trimming: 7 bases; junction bases outside the gene matches: 6. Germline V gene sequence: CDR1 MNHNS, CDR2 SASEGT. The CDR3 sequence is 16 residues long. The chain's CDR3 is CASSESIGQGNSPLHF. The CDR3 DNA reads as TGTGCCAGCAGTGAATCCATTGGACAGGGGAATTCACCCCTCCACTTT.

This clonotype was seen a handful of times. The V and J genes are TRBV20-1 and TRBJ2-5; D perhaps matches TRBD2 (7 bases). The germline V gene encodes CDR1 DFQATT and CDR2 SNEGSKA (reference sequence). The CDR3 has 14 amino acids. The V gene lost 6 bases and the J gene lost 5 bases, with 19 bases spanning the gap. The CDR3 loop is CSAWGREPWETQYF. CDR3 DNA sequence: TGCAGTGCCTGGGGGCGGGAGCCGTGGGAGACCCAGTACTTC.

This clonotype has a single count. The J gene is TRBJ1-4, the V gene TRBV20-1; 7 bases agree with TRBD1. After removal of 4 bases from V and 3 bases from J, the junction contained 2 bases not matched to a gene. Looked up from germline, CDR1 is DFQATT and CDR2 is SNEGSKA (reference sequence). The CDR3 runs to 13 residues. DNA of the CDR3: TGCAGTGCTAAGGGGGCTGCTAATGAAAAACTGTTTTTT. It translates to CSAKGAANEKLFF.

This clonotype showed up just once. V is TRBV28 and J is TRBJ1-1; D call uncertain. Trimming pared 3 bases from V and 1 base from J, leaving 9 bases between. The CDR3 has 14 amino acids. Looked up from germline, CDR1 is MDHEN and CDR2 is SYDVKM. The CDR3 nucleotides are TGTGCCAGCAGTTTGGCCTCGAGGAACACTGAAGCTTTCTTT. Residues: CASSLASRNTEAFF. The whole variable domain, remainder taken from reference TRBV28 and TRBJ1-1, is DVKVTQSSRYLVKRTGEKVFLECVQDMDHENMFWYRQDPGLGLRLIYFSYDVKMKEKGDIPEGYSVSREKKERFSLILESASTNQTSMYLCASSLASRNTEAFFGQGTRLTVV.